The 22 T cell receptor beta chains reported below all come from one sample, sequenced in a study of OX40 agonist ivuxolimab in advanced cancers. The protocol was immunoSEQ multiplex PCR, while the TCRdb copy is restricted to in-frame clones and leaves out a portion. The data contain about 60,000 clones, over 90% of them singletons. The source was CD4+ or CD8+ T cells sorted from blood, collected in a trial of the OX40 agonist ivuxolimab. These receptors all come from an adult with an advanced solid tumor such as melanoma, head and neck, liver or kidney cancer.

The CDR3 loop is CASSLNDRGSTDTQYF. Written as DNA, the CDR3 is TGTGCCAGCAGTTTAAATGACAGGGGCAGCACAGATACGCAGTATTTT. The chain joins TRBV28 to TRBJ2-3, with 8 bases matching TRBD1. The length of the CDR3 is 16 residues. The J segment lost 0 bases and the V segment lost 2 bases, leaving 4 bases of the junction unmatched. Per germline, CDR1 MDHEN and CDR2 SYDVKM.

This clone appeared a single time. The CDR3 loop reads CASSAPGAGVISNTGELFF. In nucleotides, the CDR3 is TGTGCCAGCAGCGCGCCAGGGGCGGGAGTTATTTCGAACACCGGGGAGCTGTTTTTT. V usage is TRBV5-4 and J usage is TRBJ2-2; tentatively, D is TRBD2 (7 bases). The CDR3 spans 19 residues. With 4 bases removed from V and 0 bases from J, the gap between germline ends came to 22 bases. Germline-derived CDR1 and CDR2 are SGHNT and YYREEE (reference sequence).

This clone was detected once. V is TRBV9 and J is TRBJ2-5, with 7 bases fitting TRBD2. Germline CDR1 and CDR2: SGDLS and YYNGEE. The V segment lost 6 bases and the J segment 5 bases; nucleotides outside the gene matches: 10. The CDR3 is made up of 14 amino acids. In nucleotides, the CDR3 is TGTGCCAGCAACCCTAGCGGTCCGTGGGAGACCCAGTACTTC. The encoded protein is CASNPSGPWETQYF.

Written as DNA, the CDR3 is TGCGCCAGCAGCGTTGGAGGAGAGCAGTACTTC. Its protein is CASSVGGEQYF. J is TRBJ2-7 and V is TRBV5-1; D may be TRBD2 (5 bases). The CDR3 has 11 residues. Germline CDR1 SGHRS, CDR2 YFSETQ. Trimming cost V 4 bases and J 7 bases, with 9 bases left between them.

This chain links TRBV5-4 with TRBJ2-3; 10 positions agree with TRBD2. V trimming: 5 bases; J trimming: 6 bases; junction bases outside the gene matches: 12. Germline V gene sequence: CDR1 SGHNT, CDR2 YYREEE (reference sequence). The CDR3 has 16 amino acids. Here the CDR3 DNA reads TGTGCCAGCAGTTTCCGACGTCTAGCGGGGGCGGATACGCAGTATTTT. Amino acid sequence: CASSFRRLAGADTQYF.

This clone has a handful of counts. This sequence joins TRBV10-3 and TRBJ1-5, with D uncertain. The length of the CDR3 is 18 residues. Trimming removed 0 bases from V and 2 bases from J, with 17 bases in between. Looked up from germline, CDR1 is ENHRY and CDR2 is SYGVKD. The CDR3: CAISESALAGNGNQPQHF. CDR3 nucleotide sequence: TGTGCCATCAGTGAGTCAGCTTTAGCGGGGAATGGCAATCAGCCCCAGCATTTT.

The rearrangement joins TRBV28 to TRBJ1-2; TRBD1 might be the D (6 bases). V was clipped by 6 bases and J by 0 bases, with 14 bases between them. In germline, CDR1 is MDHEN, CDR2 SYDVKM. The CDR3 is 15 amino acids. CDR3 region: CASSGQRLSNYGYTF. The CDR3 DNA is TGTGCCAGCAGCGGACAGAGGTTATCTAACTATGGCTACACCTTC.

CDR3 amino acids: CAREDRGNTIYF. The DNA of the CDR3 is TGTGCCAGGGAGGACAGGGGAAACACCATATATTTT. The chain is built from TRBV2 and TRBJ1-3, with TRBD1 matching 7 bases. V dropped 9 bases and J dropped 4; count of bases not matched to a gene: 3. The CDR3 runs to 12 residues. The germline CDR1 and CDR2 sequences are SNHLY and FYNNEI.

This chain joins TRBV11-2 and TRBJ1-5; 7 bases agree with TRBD1. The germline CDR1 and CDR2 sequences are SGHAT and FQNNGV. V was clipped by 5 bases and J by 7 bases; unmatched bases: 11. The CDR3 totals 15 residues. CDR3 in amino acids: CASSLMEGAGQPQHF. The CDR3 nucleotides are TGTGCCAGCAGCCTGATGGAGGGGGCCGGGCAGCCCCAGCATTTT.

The chain employs TRBV27 and TRBJ2-1, with D perhaps TRBD1 (5 bases). This CDR3 comprises 13 residues. Germline lookup yields CDR1 MNHEY and CDR2 SMNVEV (reference sequence). Trimming shortened V by 2 bases and J by 9 bases, and 11 bases separated the two germline ends. CDR3 DNA sequence: TGTGCCAGCAGTTTACTGACGCAGGGTGAGCAGTTCTTC. Translated, it gives CASSLLTQGEQFF.

This chain connects TRBV9 to TRBJ2-1; 7 nucleotides line up with TRBD2. In germline, CDR1 is SGDLS, CDR2 YYNGEE. V shed 0 bases, J shed 4 bases, and the junction held 4 bases outside the gene matches. The CDR3 is made up of 15 amino acids. CDR3 protein: CASSVGGSYYNEQFF. The CDR3 bases are TGTGCCAGCAGCGTAGGCGGGAGTTATTACAATGAGCAGTTCTTC.

This chain connects TRBV5-1 to TRBJ2-1; maybe TRBD2 (5 bases). CDR3 size: 16 residues. Looked up from germline, CDR1 is SGHRS and CDR2 is YFSETQ. Trimming cost V 0 bases and J 0 bases, with 10 bases left between them. This CDR3 reads CASSLGTVSSYNEQFF. The CDR3 nucleotides read TGCGCCAGCAGCTTGGGGACTGTCAGCTCCTACAATGAGCAGTTCTTC.

This clone was picked up a small number of times. Here the CDR3 reads CASRLAGGRETQYF. The CDR3 DNA follows: TGTGCCAGCAGACTAGCGGGAGGCCGGGAGACCCAGTACTTC. The rearrangement uses TRBV13 and TRBJ2-5, with TRBD2 identical over 12 bases. The V gene's germline CDR1 is PRHDT and CDR2 FYEKMQ (reference sequence). The CDR3 totals 14 residues. Germline trimming cut 6 bases from V and 5 bases from J; bases unmatched to any gene: 4. Full variable domain (remainder filled in from reference TRBV13 and TRBJ2-5): AAGVIQSPRHLIKEKRETATLKCYPIPRHDTVYWYQQGPGQDPQFLISFYEKMQSDKGSIPDRFSAQQFSDYHSELNMSSLELGDSALYFCASRLAGGRETQYFGPGTRLLVL.

This chain links TRBV27 with TRBJ2-1; tentative D call: TRBD2 (7 bases). From germline, CDR1 is MNHEY and CDR2 SMNVEV (reference sequence). The V end lost 3 bases, the J end lost 8 bases, and 14 bases lay between the germline ends. The CDR3 is 14 residues long. The DNA of the CDR3 is TGTGCCAGCAGTTTGGGGGGGCCGGGGGATGAGCAGTTCTTC. Protein sequence: CASSLGGPGDEQFF.

The chain recombines TRBV13 with TRBJ2-6; TRBD1 might be the D (6 bases). The CDR3 length is 15 residues. Deletions cut 5 bases from V and 4 bases from J, with 12 bases between. From germline, CDR1 is PRHDT and CDR2 FYEKMQ (reference sequence). DNA of the CDR3: TGTGCCAGCAGCCACAGGGTTCTGGGGGCCAACGTCCTGACTTTC. It specifies CASSHRVLGANVLTF.

This chain links TRBV5-1 with TRBJ2-7, with TRBD2 as a possible D gene (5 bases). Trimming removed 0 bases at V and 4 bases at J, with 17 bases between. The CDR3 is 16 amino acids. Looked up from germline, CDR1 is SGHRS and CDR2 is YFSETQ. DNA of the CDR3: TGCGCCAGCAGCTTGGCGCCGGTTGGGCCGGGGTACGAGCAGTACTTC. This translates into CASSLAPVGPGYEQYF.

The CDR3 is CASSLFRTNTDTQYF. The CDR3 DNA is TGTGCCAGCAGTTTATTCCGGACCAACACAGATACGCAGTATTTT. This chain connects TRBV28 to TRBJ2-3; no clear D gene. The V and J ends lost 1 base and 2 bases respectively, with 10 bases between them. The CDR3 sequence is 15 residues long. The germline V gene encodes CDR1 MDHEN and CDR2 SYDVKM.

The gene calls are TRBV7-9 and TRBJ2-7; D is tentatively TRBD1 or TRBD2 (5 bases each). The CDR3 has 13 residues. Germline-derived CDR1 and CDR2 are SEHNR and FQNEAQ (reference sequence). The V end was cut by 4 bases, the J end by 4 bases, with 11 bases between. The CDR3 loop is CASSSGGGYEQYF. The CDR3 nucleotides are TGTGCCAGCAGCTCCGGTGGGGGATACGAGCAGTACTTC. Supplemented by reference TRBV7-9 and TRBJ2-7, the full variable domain reads DTGVSQNPRHKITKRGQNVTFRCDPISEHNRLYWYRQTLGQGPEFLTYFQNEAQLEKSRLLSDRFSAERPKGSFSTLEIQRTEQGDSAMYLCASSSGGGYEQYFGPGTRLTVT.

The chain has TRBV13 and TRBJ2-4; the match to TRBD1 covers 8 bases. V dropped 5 bases and J dropped 5; count of bases not matched to a gene: 11. CDR3 size: 16 residues. The V gene's germline CDR1 is PRHDT and CDR2 FYEKMQ (reference sequence). CDR3 loop: CASSIRGGQVENIQYF. In DNA, the CDR3 is TGTGCCAGCAGCATTAGAGGGGGACAGGTGGAAAACATTCAGTACTTC.

A word on this clone: The junction does not match germline at one end; this may be a read error. The same CDR3 also results from other DNA sequences found in this sample. The J gene is TRBJ1-4, the V gene TRBV15; D unclear. The CDR3 is 17 residues long. Germline V lookup: CDR1 LNHNV, CDR2 YYDKDF (reference sequence). CDR3 sequence reads: CATSRGPGVSTNEKLFF. For the CDR3, the DNA is TGTGCCACCAGTAGAGGCCCAGGTGTCTCAACTAATGAAAAACTGTTTTTT.

This chain links TRBV10-2 with TRBJ2-7; perhaps TRBD2 as D (5 bases). There are 13 residues in the CDR3. With 4 bases removed from V and 7 bases from J, the gap between germline ends came to 14 bases. Germline assignment: CDR1 WSHSY and CDR2 SAAADI. CDR3 sequence: CASSASAGGEQYF. CDR3 nucleotides: TGCGCCAGCAGTGCCAGCGCGGGTGGGGAGCAGTACTTC.

Comment on this clone: No DNA is shown, since the ends of the CDR3 on it are uncertain; the CDR3 is the one TCRdb lists. V usage is TRBV19 and J usage is TRBJ2-3; the DNA was not compared with TRBD2, the D call given in the table. Per germline, CDR1 LNHDA and CDR2 SQIVND (reference sequence). The CDR3 extends over 15 residues, inclusive of both ends. The CDR3: CASTSVATSTDTQYF.